The present entry profiles one T cell receptor (beta chain) with its context. A junction end diverges from the germline sequence, so it may reflect a read error. These data belong to a study of cytomegalovirus exposure and HLA in healthy donors. In the PCR, 60 Vbeta and 13 Jbeta primers were used. TCRdb's copy holds only in-frame clones and misses some; the assay was immunoSEQ multiplex PCR. The profile shows roughly 120,000 clones, around 80% of them singletons. The CDR3 is 12 residues long. Germline assignment: CDR1 SEHNR and CDR2 FQNEAQ (reference sequence). The chain uses TRBV7-9 and TRBJ2-3; weak D call: TRBD2 (6 bases). Sequencing was carried out using PBMCs. The receptor was isolated from a young man in good health and CMV-seropositive. The CDR3 DNA is TGTTCCAGCAGGGACTGGACAGATACGCAGTATTTT. It is translated as CSSRDWTDTQYF.